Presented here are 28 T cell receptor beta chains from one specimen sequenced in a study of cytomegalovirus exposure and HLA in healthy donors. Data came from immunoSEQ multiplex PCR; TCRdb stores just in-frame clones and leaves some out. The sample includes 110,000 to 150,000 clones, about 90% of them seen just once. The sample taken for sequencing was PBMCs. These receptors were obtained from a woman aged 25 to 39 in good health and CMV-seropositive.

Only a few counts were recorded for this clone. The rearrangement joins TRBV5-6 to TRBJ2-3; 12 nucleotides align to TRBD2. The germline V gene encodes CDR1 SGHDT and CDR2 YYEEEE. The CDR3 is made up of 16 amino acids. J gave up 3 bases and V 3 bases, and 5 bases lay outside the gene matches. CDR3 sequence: CASSSTSGSYTDTQYF. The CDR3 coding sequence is TGTGCCAGCAGCTCGACTAGCGGGAGTTATACAGATACGCAGTATTTT.

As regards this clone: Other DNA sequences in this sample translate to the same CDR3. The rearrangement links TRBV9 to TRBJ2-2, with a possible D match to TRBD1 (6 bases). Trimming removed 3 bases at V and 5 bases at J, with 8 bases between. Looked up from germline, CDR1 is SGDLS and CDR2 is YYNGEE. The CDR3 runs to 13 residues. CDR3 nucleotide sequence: TGTGCCAGCAGCGCGCAGGGGACCGGGGAGCTGTTTTTT. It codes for CASSAQGTGELFF.

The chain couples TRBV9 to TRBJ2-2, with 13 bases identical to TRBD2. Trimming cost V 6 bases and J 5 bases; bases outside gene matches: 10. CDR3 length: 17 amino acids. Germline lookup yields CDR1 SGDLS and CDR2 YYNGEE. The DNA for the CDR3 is TGTGCCAGCAACATAGGGACTAGCGGGATGGGGACCGGGGAGCTGTTTTTT. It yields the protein CASNIGTSGMGTGELFF.

The CDR3 is CASSLLPRAGELFF. The CDR3 coding sequence is TGTGCCAGCAGTTTACTGCCGCGAGCCGGGGAGCTGTTTTTT. The V call is TRBV28, the J call TRBJ2-2; D not resolved. Germline lookup yields CDR1 MDHEN and CDR2 SYDVKM. This CDR3 contains 14 residues. Trimming removed 2 bases from V and 6 bases from J, with 10 bases in between.

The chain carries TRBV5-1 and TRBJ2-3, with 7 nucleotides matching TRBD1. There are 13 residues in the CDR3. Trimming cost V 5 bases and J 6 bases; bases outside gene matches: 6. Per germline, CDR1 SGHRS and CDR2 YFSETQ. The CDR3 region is CASRQGIGDTQYF. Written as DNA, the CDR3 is TGCGCCAGCAGACAGGGGATTGGGGATACGCAGTATTTT.

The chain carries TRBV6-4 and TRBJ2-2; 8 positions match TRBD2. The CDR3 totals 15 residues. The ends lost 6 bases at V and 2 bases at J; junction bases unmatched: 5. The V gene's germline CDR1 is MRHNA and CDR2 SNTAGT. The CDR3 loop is CASRISGTNTGELFF. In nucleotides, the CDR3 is TGTGCCAGCAGGATTAGCGGGACAAACACCGGGGAGCTGTTTTTT.

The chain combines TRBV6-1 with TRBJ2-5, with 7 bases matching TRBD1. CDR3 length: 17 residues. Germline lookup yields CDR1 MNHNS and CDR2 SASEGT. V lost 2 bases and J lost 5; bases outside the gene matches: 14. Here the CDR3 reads CASSERDSPWLGETQYF. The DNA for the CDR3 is TGTGCCAGCAGTGAAAGGGACAGTCCCTGGTTGGGCGAGACCCAGTACTTC.

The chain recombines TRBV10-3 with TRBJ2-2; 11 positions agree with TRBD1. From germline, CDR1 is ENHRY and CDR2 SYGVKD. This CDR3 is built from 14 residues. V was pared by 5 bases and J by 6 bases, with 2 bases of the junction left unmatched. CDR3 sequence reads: CAISPGQGAGELFF. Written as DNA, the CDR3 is TGTGCCATCAGTCCGGGACAGGGGGCCGGGGAGCTGTTTTTT.

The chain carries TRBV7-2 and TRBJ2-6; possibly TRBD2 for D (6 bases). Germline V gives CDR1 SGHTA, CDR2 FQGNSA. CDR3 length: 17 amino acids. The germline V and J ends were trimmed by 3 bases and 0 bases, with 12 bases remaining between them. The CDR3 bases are TGTGCCAGCAGCTTGGCGGGGACCCTCTCTGGGGCCAACGTCCTGACTTTC. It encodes CASSLAGTLSGANVLTF.

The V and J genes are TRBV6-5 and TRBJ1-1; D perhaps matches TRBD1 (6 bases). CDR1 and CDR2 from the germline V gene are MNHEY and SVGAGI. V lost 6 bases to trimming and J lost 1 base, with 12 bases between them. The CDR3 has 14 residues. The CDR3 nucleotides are TGTGCCAGCAGGGGAGGGACATGGAACACTGAAGCTTTCTTT. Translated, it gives CASRGGTWNTEAFF.

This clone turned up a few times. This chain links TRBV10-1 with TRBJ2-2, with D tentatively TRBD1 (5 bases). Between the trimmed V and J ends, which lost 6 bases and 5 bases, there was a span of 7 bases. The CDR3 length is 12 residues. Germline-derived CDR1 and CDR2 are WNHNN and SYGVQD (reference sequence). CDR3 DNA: TGCGCCAGCAGGCCAGGGACCGGGGAGCTGTTTTTT. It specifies CASRPGTGELFF.

The CDR3 nucleotides read TGTGCCAGCAGTGGACCGGGACAACGGTTAGCGGGAGCCTACGAGCAGTACTTC. The encoded protein is CASSGPGQRLAGAYEQYF. The gene calls are TRBV2 and TRBJ2-7; 9 bases agree with TRBD2. CDR1 SNHLY and CDR2 FYNNEI come from the germline V gene. V gave up 4 bases and J gave up 2 bases; unmatched junction bases: 15. The CDR3 has 18 amino acids.

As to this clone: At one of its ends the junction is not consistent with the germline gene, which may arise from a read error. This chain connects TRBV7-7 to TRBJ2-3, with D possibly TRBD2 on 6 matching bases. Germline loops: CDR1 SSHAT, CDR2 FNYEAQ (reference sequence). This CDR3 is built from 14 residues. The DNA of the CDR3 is TGTGCTAGCAGCTTGGGGCGGGAAACAGATACGCAGTATTTT. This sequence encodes CASSLGRETDTQYF.

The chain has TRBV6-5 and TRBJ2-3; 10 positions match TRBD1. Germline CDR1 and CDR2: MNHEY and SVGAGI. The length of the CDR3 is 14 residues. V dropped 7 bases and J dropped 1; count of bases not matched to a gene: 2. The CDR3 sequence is CASKGTGGTDTQYF. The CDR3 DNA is TGTGCCAGCAAGGGGACAGGGGGCACAGATACGCAGTATTTT.

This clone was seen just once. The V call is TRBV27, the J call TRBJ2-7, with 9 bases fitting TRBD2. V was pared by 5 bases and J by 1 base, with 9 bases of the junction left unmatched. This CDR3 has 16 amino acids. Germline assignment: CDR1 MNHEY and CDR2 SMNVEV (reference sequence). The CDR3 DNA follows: TGTGCCAGCAGTCTCACCGGGACTAGCCTATCCTACGAGCAGTACTTC. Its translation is CASSLTGTSLSYEQYF.

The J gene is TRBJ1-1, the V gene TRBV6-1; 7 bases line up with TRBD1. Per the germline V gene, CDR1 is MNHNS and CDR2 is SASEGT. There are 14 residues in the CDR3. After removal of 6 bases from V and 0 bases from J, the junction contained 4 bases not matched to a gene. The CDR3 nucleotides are TGTGCCAGCAGCAGGGGACAGTTGAACACTGAAGCTTTCTTT. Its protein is CASSRGQLNTEAFF.

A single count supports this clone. CDR3 bases: TGTGCCAGCAGCCTGGGACAATTGGACACTGAAGCTTTCTTT. Residues: CASSLGQLDTEAFF. The chain combines TRBV5-5 with TRBJ1-1, with D perhaps TRBD1 (6 bases). V was cut by 4 bases and J by 3 bases, with 13 bases left in between. Germline CDR1 and CDR2: SGHKS and YYEKEE (reference sequence). This CDR3 is built from 14 residues.

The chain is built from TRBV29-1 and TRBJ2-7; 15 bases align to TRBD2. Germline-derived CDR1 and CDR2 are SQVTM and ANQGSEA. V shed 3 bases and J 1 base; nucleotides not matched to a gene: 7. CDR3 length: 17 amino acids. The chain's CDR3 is CSVDGLAGGPKSYEQYF. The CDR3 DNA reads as TGCAGCGTTGACGGACTAGCGGGAGGGCCGAAGTCCTACGAGCAGTACTTC.

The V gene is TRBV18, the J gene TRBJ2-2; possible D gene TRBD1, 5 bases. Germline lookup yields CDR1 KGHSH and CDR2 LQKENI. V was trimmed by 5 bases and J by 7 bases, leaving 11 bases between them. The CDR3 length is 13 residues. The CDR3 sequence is CASSIGQDGELFF. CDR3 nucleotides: TGTGCCAGCTCAATAGGACAAGACGGGGAGCTGTTTTTT.

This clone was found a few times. DNA for the CDR3: TGCGCCAGCAGCGAAACGGGGATGACCTACAATGAGCAGTTCTTC. Encoded protein: CASSETGMTYNEQFF. The chain recombines TRBV5-1 with TRBJ2-1; perhaps TRBD2 as D (5 bases). This CDR3 is built from 15 residues. CDR1 and CDR2 (germline): SGHRS, YFSETQ. V lost 4 bases to trimming and J lost 2 bases, with 13 bases between them.

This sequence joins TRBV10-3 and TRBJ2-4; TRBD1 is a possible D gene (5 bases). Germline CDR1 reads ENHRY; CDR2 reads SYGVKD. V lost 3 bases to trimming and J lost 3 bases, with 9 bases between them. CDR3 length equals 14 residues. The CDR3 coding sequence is TGTGCCATCAGTGATCCAGGGTACAAAAACATTCAGTACTTC. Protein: CAISDPGYKNIQYF.

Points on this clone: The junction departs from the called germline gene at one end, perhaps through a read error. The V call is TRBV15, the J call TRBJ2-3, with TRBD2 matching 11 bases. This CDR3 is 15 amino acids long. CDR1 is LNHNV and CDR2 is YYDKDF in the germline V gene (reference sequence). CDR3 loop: CASSRGSGGADTQYF. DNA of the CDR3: TGTGCCAGCAGCAGAGGTAGCGGGGGGGCAGATACGCAGTATTTT.

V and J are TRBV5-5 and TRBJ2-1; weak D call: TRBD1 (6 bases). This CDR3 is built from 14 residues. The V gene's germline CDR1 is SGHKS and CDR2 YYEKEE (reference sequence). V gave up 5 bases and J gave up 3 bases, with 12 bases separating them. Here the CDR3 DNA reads TGTGCCAGCAGAAACACAGGGCTCTACAATGAGCAGTTCTTC. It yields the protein CASRNTGLYNEQFF.

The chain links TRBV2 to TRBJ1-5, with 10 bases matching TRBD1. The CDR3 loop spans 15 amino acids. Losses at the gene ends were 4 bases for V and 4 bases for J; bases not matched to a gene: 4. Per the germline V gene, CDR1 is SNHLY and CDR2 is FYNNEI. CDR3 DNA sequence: TGTGCCAGCAGTGTGGACAGGGGGACAAATCAGCCCCAGCATTTT. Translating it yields CASSVDRGTNQPQHF.

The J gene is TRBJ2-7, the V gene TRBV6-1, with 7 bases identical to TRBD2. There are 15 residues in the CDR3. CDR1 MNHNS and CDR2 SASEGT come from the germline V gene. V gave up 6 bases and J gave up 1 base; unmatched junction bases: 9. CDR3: CASSGQLATSYEQYF. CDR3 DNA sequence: TGTGCCAGCAGCGGCCAACTAGCGACTTCCTACGAGCAGTACTTC.

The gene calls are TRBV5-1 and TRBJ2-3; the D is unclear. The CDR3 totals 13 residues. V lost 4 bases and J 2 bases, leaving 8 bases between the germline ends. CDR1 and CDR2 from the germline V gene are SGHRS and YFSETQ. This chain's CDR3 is CASSLVPTDTQYF. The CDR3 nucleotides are TGCGCCAGCAGCCTTGTCCCCACAGATACGCAGTATTTT.

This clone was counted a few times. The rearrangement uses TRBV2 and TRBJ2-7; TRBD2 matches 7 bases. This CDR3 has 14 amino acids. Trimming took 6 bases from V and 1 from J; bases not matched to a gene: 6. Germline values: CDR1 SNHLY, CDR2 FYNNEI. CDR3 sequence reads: CASRERGLSYEQYF. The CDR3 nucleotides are TGTGCCAGCAGGGAGAGGGGACTATCCTACGAGCAGTACTTC.

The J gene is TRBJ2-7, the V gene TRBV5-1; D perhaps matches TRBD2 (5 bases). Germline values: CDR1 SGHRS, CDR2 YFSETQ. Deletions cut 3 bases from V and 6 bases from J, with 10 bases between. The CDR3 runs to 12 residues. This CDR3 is CASSSEGSEQYF. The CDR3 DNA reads TGCGCCAGCAGCTCAGAGGGATCCGAGCAGTACTTC.